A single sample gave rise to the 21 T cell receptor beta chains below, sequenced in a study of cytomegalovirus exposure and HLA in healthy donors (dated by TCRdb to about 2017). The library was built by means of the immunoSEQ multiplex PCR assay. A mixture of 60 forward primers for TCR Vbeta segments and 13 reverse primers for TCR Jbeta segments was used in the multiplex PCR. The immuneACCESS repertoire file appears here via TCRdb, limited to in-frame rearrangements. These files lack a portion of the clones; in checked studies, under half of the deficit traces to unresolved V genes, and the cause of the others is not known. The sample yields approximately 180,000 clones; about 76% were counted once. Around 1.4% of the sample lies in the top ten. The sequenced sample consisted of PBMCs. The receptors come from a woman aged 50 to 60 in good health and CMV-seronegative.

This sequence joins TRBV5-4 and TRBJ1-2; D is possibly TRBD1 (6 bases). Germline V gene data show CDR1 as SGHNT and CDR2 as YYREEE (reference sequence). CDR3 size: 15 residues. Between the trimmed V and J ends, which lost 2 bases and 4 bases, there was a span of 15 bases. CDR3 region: CASSFEAGALYGYTF. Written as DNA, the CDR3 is TGTGCCAGCAGCTTTGAGGCAGGGGCCCTCTATGGCTACACCTTC.

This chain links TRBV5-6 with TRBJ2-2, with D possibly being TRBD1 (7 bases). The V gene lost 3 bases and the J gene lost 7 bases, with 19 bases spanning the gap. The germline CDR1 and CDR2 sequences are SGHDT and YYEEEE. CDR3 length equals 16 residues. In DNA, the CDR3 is TGTGCCAGCAGCTACCAGGGGGGCCGAGTCGGCGGGGAGCTGTTTTTT. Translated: CASSYQGGRVGGELFF.

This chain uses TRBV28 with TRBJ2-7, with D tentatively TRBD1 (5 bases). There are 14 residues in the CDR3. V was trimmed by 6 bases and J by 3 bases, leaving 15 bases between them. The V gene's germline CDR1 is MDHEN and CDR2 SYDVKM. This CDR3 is CASSPTGFRYEQYF. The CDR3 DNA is TGTGCCAGCAGCCCAACAGGTTTCCGCTACGAGCAGTACTTC.

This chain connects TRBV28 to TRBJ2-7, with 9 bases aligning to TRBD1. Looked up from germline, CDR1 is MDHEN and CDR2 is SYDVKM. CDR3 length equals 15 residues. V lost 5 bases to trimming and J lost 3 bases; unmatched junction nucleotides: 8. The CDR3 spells CASSRQGGGFYEQYF. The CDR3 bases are TGTGCCAGCAGTCGACAGGGGGGAGGTTTCTACGAGCAGTACTTC.

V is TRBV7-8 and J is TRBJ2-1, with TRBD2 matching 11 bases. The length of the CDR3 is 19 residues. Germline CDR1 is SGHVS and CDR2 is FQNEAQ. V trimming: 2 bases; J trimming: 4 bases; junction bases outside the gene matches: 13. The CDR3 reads CASSLNQDVAGGSYNEQFF. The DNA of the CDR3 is TGTGCCAGCAGCTTAAATCAGGATGTAGCGGGAGGGTCATACAATGAGCAGTTCTTC.

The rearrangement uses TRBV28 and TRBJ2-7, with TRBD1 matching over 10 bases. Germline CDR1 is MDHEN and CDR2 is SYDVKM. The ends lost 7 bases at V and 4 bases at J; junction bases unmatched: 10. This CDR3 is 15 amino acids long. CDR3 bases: TGTGCCAGCACCGAAGCCCTGGGACAGGGGTACGAGCAGTACTTC. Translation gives CASTEALGQGYEQYF.

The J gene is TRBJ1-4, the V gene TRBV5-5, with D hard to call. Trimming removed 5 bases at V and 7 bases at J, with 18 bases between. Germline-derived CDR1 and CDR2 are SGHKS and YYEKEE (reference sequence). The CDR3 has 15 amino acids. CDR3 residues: CASSPGKNRGEKLFF. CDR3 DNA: TGTGCCAGCAGTCCGGGGAAGAACCGGGGTGAAAAACTGTTTTTT.

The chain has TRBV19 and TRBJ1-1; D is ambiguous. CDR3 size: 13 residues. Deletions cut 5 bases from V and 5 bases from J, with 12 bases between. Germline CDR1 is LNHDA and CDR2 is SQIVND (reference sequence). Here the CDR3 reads CASSVKGGTEAFF. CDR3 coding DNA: TGTGCCAGTAGTGTAAAAGGAGGGACTGAAGCTTTCTTT.

The CDR3 nucleotides are TGTGCCAGCAGCTTAGTTGTTCGGGTCGGGATCGGGAGCACAGATACGCAGTATTTT. Protein sequence: CASSLVVRVGIGSTDTQYF. J is TRBJ2-3 and V is TRBV7-9, with TRBD2 as a possible D gene (5 bases). Germline V CDR1 and CDR2: SEHNR, FQNEAQ (reference sequence). The CDR3 totals 19 residues. V was shortened by 1 base and J by 0 bases, with 20 bases between the two germline ends.

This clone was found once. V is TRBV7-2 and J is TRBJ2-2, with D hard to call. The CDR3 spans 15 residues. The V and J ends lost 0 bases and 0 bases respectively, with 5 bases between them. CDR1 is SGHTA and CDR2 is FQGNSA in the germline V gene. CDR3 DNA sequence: TGTGCCAGCAGCTTAGCCAGGACGAACACCGGGGAGCTGTTTTTT. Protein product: CASSLARTNTGELFF. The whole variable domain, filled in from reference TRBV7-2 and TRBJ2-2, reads GAGVSQSPSNKVTEKGKDVELRCDPISGHTALYWYRQSLGQGLEFLIYFQGNSAPDKSGLPSDRFSAERTGGSVSTLTIQRTQQEDSAVYLCASSLARTNTGELFFGEGSRLTVL.

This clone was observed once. This CDR3 reads CTSSQDRGRWANVLTF. The CDR3 DNA follows: TGCACCAGCAGCCAAGACAGGGGTCGGTGGGCCAACGTCCTGACTTTC. The J gene is TRBJ2-6, the V gene TRBV1; the tabulated D call, TRBD1, remains unverified against the DNA. TRBV1 is labeled a pseudogene. This CDR3 region has 16 residues.

CDR3 bases: TGTGCCAGCAGTTTACCGGGGAATCAGCCCCAGCATTTT. Translation: CASSLPGNQPQHF. The chain employs TRBV28 and TRBJ1-5, with D unresolved. This CDR3 has 13 amino acids. The V end lost 2 bases, the J end lost 4 bases, and 6 bases lay between the germline ends. CDR1 is MDHEN, CDR2 SYDVKM, per germline.

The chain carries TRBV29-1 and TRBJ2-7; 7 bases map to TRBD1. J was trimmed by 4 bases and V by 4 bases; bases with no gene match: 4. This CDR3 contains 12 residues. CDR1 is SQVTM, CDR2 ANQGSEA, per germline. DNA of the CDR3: TGCAGCGTTGGGACAGGTATTTACGAGCAGTACTTC. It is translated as CSVGTGIYEQYF.

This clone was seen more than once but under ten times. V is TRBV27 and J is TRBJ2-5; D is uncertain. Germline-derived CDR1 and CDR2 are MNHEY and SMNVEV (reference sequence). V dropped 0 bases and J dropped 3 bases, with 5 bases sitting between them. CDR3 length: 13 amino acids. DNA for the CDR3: TGTGCCAGCAGTTTATCGAACAAAGAGACCCAGTACTTC. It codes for CASSLSNKETQYF.

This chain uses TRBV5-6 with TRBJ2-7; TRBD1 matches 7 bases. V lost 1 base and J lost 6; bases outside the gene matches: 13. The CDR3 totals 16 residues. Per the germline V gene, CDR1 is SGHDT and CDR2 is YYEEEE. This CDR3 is CASSLYERQGLGEQYF. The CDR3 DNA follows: TGTGCCAGCAGCTTGTATGAGAGACAGGGCCTGGGCGAGCAGTACTTC.

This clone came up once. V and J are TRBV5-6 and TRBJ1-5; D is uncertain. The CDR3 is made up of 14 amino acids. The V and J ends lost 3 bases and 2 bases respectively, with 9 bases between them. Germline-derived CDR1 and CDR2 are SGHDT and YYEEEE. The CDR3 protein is CASSSPSGNQPQHF. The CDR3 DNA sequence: TGTGCCAGCAGCTCCCCCTCGGGCAATCAGCCCCAGCATTTT.

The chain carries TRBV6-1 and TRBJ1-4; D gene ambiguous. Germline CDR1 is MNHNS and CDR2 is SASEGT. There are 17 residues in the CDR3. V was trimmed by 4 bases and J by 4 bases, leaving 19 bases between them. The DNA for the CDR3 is TGTGCCAGCAGTGCGGTTTTGCTGGCCGGGAATAATGAAAAACTGTTTTTT. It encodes CASSAVLLAGNNEKLFF.

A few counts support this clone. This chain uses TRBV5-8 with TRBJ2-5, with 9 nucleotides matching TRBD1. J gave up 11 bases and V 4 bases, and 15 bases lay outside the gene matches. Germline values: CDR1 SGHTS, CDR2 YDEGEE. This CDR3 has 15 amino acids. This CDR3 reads CASSTGQGSSDEQYF. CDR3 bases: TGTGCCAGCAGCACTGGACAGGGGAGTTCAGATGAGCAGTACTTC.

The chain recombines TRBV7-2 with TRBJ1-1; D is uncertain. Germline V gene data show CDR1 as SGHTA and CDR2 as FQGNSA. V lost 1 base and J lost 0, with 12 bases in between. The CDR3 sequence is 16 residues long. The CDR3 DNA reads TGTGCCAGCAGCTTAGGTAGCTCGATCTTGAACACTGAAGCTTTCTTT. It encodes CASSLGSSILNTEAFF.

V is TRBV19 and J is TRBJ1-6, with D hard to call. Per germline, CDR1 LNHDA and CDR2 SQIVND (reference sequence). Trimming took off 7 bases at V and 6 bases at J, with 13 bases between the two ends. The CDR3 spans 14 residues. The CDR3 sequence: CASTLTGANSPLHF. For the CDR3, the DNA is TGTGCCAGTACCCTGACGGGAGCTAATTCACCCCTCCACTTT.

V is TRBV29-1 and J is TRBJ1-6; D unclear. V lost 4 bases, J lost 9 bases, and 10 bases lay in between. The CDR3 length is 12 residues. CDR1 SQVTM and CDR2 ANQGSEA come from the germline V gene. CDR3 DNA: TGCAGCGTTGGACATCTTGGTTCACCCCTCCACTTT. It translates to CSVGHLGSPLHF.